The 21 T cell receptor beta chains given below trace back to one sample, sequenced in a study of T cell repertoires in cytomegalovirus infection. TCRdb re-analysed the reads in MiXCR, keeping a single row per CDR3 protein. Among some 450,000 distinct CDR3 sequences listed, approximately 33% were seen once. Sequencing was done on a sample of PBMCs. The receptors were sampled from a human donor in good health (CMV status not recorded). Some clones in this sample may be carry-over from other donors' samples.

As regards this clonotype: This likely comes from a read error, as the CDR3 has no conserved phenylalanine or tryptophan at its end. The chain links TRBV3-1 to TRBJ1-1; D ambiguous. From germline, CDR1 is LGHDT and CDR2 YNNKEL (reference sequence). This CDR3 comprises 14 residues. V shed 4 bases and J shed 2 bases, with 11 bases lying between them. The CDR3 nucleotides are TGTGCCAGCAGCCCGCGGCACCTTAACACTGAAGCTTTCTGT. This sequence encodes CASSPRHLNTEAFC.

This clonotype has more than one count but fewer than ten. This chain connects TRBV10-1 to TRBJ1-1; maybe TRBD1 (5 bases). CDR3 length equals 15 residues. CDR1 is WNHNN, CDR2 SYGVQD, per germline (reference sequence). Trimming took 4 bases from V and 0 from J, leaving 12 bases between them. CDR3: CASSVSGTVNTEAFF. DNA of the CDR3: TGCGCCAGCAGTGTCTCCGGGACGGTGAACACTGAAGCTTTCTTT.

The J gene is TRBJ1-6, the V gene TRBV6-1; D not certain. Germline CDR1 is MNHNS and CDR2 is SASEGT. The length of the CDR3 is 14 residues. V was shortened by 2 bases and J by 6 bases, with 8 bases between the two germline ends. The CDR3 sequence is CASSESGFNSPLHF. For the CDR3, the DNA is TGTGCCAGCAGTGAATCGGGATTTAATTCACCCCTCCACTTT.

This clonotype occurred a few times. This chain links TRBV7-6 with TRBJ2-5; D not resolved. The germline V gene encodes CDR1 SGHVS and CDR2 FNYEAQ. V was cut by 10 bases and J by 2 bases, with 20 bases left in between. The CDR3 is 15 amino acids. The CDR3 loop reads CATRWATGLQETQYF. DNA for the CDR3: TGTGCCACCCGGTGGGCTACCGGGTTACAAGAGACCCAGTACTTC.

This clonotype was observed a handful of times. The chain carries TRBV2 and TRBJ1-5, with TRBD1 identical over 7 bases. V shed 2 bases and J 4 bases; nucleotides not matched to a gene: 2. This CDR3 contains 14 residues. The germline gives CDR1 SNHLY, CDR2 FYNNEI. CDR3 bases: TGTGCCAGCAGTGAAAGGGGGCTGAATCAGCCCCAGCATTTT. Translating it yields CASSERGLNQPQHF.

This clonotype has only a few counts. The chain couples TRBV6-2 or TRBV6-3 to TRBJ2-2; D unresolved. CDR1 is MNHEY and CDR2 is SVGEGT in the germline V gene. V gave up 2 bases and J gave up 5 bases, with 12 bases separating them. The CDR3 extends over 15 amino acids. The CDR3 protein is CASSYSWGSTGELFF. The CDR3 nucleotides are TGTGCCAGCAGTTACAGCTGGGGATCTACCGGGGAGCTGTTTTTT.

The chain couples TRBV15 to TRBJ1-1; no reliable D call. CDR1 LNHNV and CDR2 YYDKDF come from the germline V gene (reference sequence). V lost 0 bases and J lost 6, with 5 bases in between. CDR3 length: 12 residues. The CDR3 sequence is CATSRDRAEAFF. As DNA, the CDR3 is TGTGCCACCAGCAGAGATAGGGCTGAAGCTTTCTTT.

The chain employs TRBV20-1 and TRBJ1-1, with TRBD1 as a possible D gene (5 bases). The CDR3 has 15 residues. In germline, CDR1 is DFQATT, CDR2 SNEGSKA (reference sequence). V was trimmed by 0 bases and J by 4 bases, leaving 15 bases between them. The CDR3 region is CSARDWTGLGTEAFF. The CDR3 DNA reads as TGCAGTGCTAGAGATTGGACGGGACTGGGCACTGAAGCTTTCTTT.

As to this clonotype: At one of its ends the junction is not consistent with the germline gene, which may arise from a read error. The V call is TRBV12-3 or TRBV12-4, the J call TRBJ1-1; TRBD1 might be the D (5 bases). The CDR3 is 16 amino acids. The DNA for the CDR3 is TGTGCCAGCAGTTTTATATCAGGGCGGATGAACACTGAAGCTTGCTTT. This translates into CASSFISGRMNTEACF.

This clonotype was found a few times. This rearrangement joins TRBV19 to TRBJ1-1, with D perhaps matching TRBD1 (6 bases). The germline CDR1 and CDR2 sequences are LNHDA and SQIVND (reference sequence). Deletions cut 6 bases from V and 2 bases from J, with 13 bases between. The CDR3 contains 14 residues. The CDR3 here is CASRTGSTNTEAFF. CDR3 coding DNA: TGTGCCAGTAGGACAGGATCCACCAACACTGAAGCTTTCTTT.

This clonotype was detected ten times or more. The chain links TRBV7-2 to TRBJ2-3; 10 nucleotides agree with TRBD2. V dropped 0 bases and J dropped 5; count of bases not matched to a gene: 5. Germline V gene lookup returns CDR1 SGHTA and CDR2 FQGNSA. CDR3 length: 16 amino acids. CDR3 sequence: CASSLAAGGRGDTQYF. CDR3 in DNA: TGTGCCAGCAGCTTAGCAGCGGGGGGGCGGGGAGATACGCAGTATTTT.

This clonotype was recorded a few times. The chain combines TRBV6-5 with TRBJ1-1; TRBD1 agrees at 7 bases. Germline V gives CDR1 MNHEY, CDR2 SVGAGI. Germline trimming cut 2 bases from V and 8 bases from J; bases unmatched to any gene: 11. The CDR3 spans 15 residues. This CDR3 is CASSYQGQVLTEAFF. DNA of the CDR3: TGTGCCAGCAGTTACCAAGGACAGGTGCTGACCGAAGCTTTCTTT.

This clonotype was found many times. This rearrangement joins TRBV7-8 to TRBJ1-1, with a tentative D call TRBD1 (5 bases). The length of the CDR3 is 17 residues. V shed 1 base and J shed 5 bases, with 20 bases lying between them. The germline CDR1 and CDR2 sequences are SGHVS and FQNEAQ. CDR3 loop: CASSLVVAETRGTEAFF. In DNA form, the CDR3 reads TGTGCCAGCAGCTTAGTTGTGGCGGAAACAAGGGGAACTGAAGCTTTCTTT.

This clonotype has ten or more counts. Here the CDR3 reads CASSDHRESSPLHF. The CDR3 DNA reads as TGTGCCAGCAGTGATCACAGGGAGAGTTCACCCCTCCACTTT. The chain joins TRBV25-1 to TRBJ1-6; a possible D gene is TRBD1 (6 bases). Germline lookup yields CDR1 MGHDK and CDR2 SYGVNS. Trimming cost V 3 bases and J 9 bases, with 12 bases left between them. The CDR3 runs to 14 residues.

This chain uses TRBV7-8 with TRBJ2-1; 13 bases fit TRBD2. This CDR3 is 19 amino acids long. Germline CDR1 reads SGHVS; CDR2 reads FQNEAQ. The J segment lost 0 bases and the V segment lost 4 bases, leaving 9 bases of the junction unmatched. The CDR3 protein is CASSSRTSGGQSSYNEQFF. DNA for the CDR3: TGTGCCAGCAGCTCTAGGACTAGCGGGGGCCAGAGCTCCTACAATGAGCAGTTCTTC. Drawing the rest from reference TRBV7-8 and TRBJ2-1, the complete variable domain is GAGVSQSPRYKVAKRGQDVALRCDPISGHVSLFWYQQALGQGPEFLTYFQNEAQLDKSGLPSDRFFAERPEGSVSTLKIQRTQQEDSAVYLCASSSRTSGGQSSYNEQFFGPGTRLTVL.

This clonotype was picked up many times. The chain is built from TRBV7-2 and TRBJ2-3, with D unclear. The CDR3 spans 14 residues. In germline, CDR1 is SGHTA, CDR2 FQGNSA. Trimming cost V 3 bases and J 2 bases, with 9 bases left between them. CDR3 amino acids: CASSFWTTTDTQYF. For the CDR3, the DNA is TGTGCCAGCAGCTTCTGGACCACCACAGATACGCAGTATTTT.

This clonotype was detected ten times or more. This chain links TRBV7-8 with TRBJ2-1, with D unresolved. Trimming took off 1 base at V and 10 bases at J, with 11 bases between the two ends. The germline CDR1 and CDR2 sequences are SGHVS and FQNEAQ. There are 13 residues in the CDR3. CDR3: CASSLEYLAEQFF. DNA for the CDR3: TGTGCCAGCAGCTTAGAATATCTTGCGGAGCAGTTCTTC.

There are many counts of this clonotype. The DNA of the CDR3 is TGTGCCAGCAGCTTAGCGAGGCAGGGGGTATTGCCCCAGCATTTT. Its protein product is CASSLARQGVLPQHF. The chain employs TRBV7-8 and TRBJ1-5; 7 bases are a match to TRBD1. The V gene's germline CDR1 is SGHVS and CDR2 FQNEAQ. This CDR3 comprises 15 residues. The junction had 8 bases not matched to a gene; V was cut back by 0 bases and J by 9 bases. The whole variable domain, remainder taken from reference TRBV7-8 and TRBJ1-5, is GAGVSQSPRYKVAKRGQDVALRCDPISGHVSLFWYQQALGQGPEFLTYFQNEAQLDKSGLPSDRFFAERPEGSVSTLKIQRTQQEDSAVYLCASSLARQGVLPQHFGDGTRLSIL.

This chain joins TRBV24-1 and TRBJ1-1; D is uncertain. The CDR3 loop spans 13 amino acids. The germline V gene encodes CDR1 KGHDR and CDR2 SFDVKD. The V end was cut by 3 bases, the J end by 0 bases, with 4 bases between. The CDR3, as DNA: TGTGCCACCAGTGATGGGTTGAACACTGAAGCTTTCTTT. This translates into CATSDGLNTEAFF.

This clonotype came up a few times. This chain connects TRBV7-6 to TRBJ2-1; 11 nucleotides align to TRBD1. Per the germline V gene, CDR1 is SGHVS and CDR2 is FNYEAQ. The CDR3 length is 15 residues. J gave up 7 bases and V 5 bases, and 7 bases lay outside the gene matches. The CDR3 sequence: CASSVGQGGKNEQFF. CDR3 DNA sequence: TGTGCCAGCAGCGTGGGACAGGGGGGCAAAAATGAGCAGTTCTTC.

The rearrangement links TRBV6-2 or TRBV6-3 to TRBJ1-5, with 7 bases lining up with TRBD1. The germline CDR1 and CDR2 sequences are MNHEY and SVGEGT. The length of the CDR3 is 13 residues. The junction had 5 bases not matched to a gene; V was cut back by 5 bases and J by 7 bases. The CDR3 region has the DNA TGTGCCAGCAGTCAATGGGACAGCCAGCCCCAGCATTTT. Its translation: CASSQWDSQPQHF.